The 25 T cell receptor beta chains listed next were all sequenced from one sample in a study of CD8+CD57+ T cells in acquired aplastic anemia. Profiling that covered TCR beta VDJ and CDR3 relied on genomic DNA as its template. Using its own MiXCR run on the reads, TCRdb lists one record per CDR3 protein. The data show under 150,000 distinct CDR3 sequences, 41% seen once. The sample was sorted CD4+, CD8+, or CD8+CD57+ T cells (not recorded which) from PBMCs. Receptors were obtained from a human donor in good health, serving as a control.

This clonotype was seen ten or more times. The chain joins TRBV13 to TRBJ2-3, with D tentatively TRBD2 (6 bases). The CDR3 sequence is 16 residues long. CDR1 is PRHDT, CDR2 FYEKMQ, per germline (reference sequence). The V end was cut by 4 bases, the J end by 1 base, with 15 bases between. The CDR3 spells CASSSRRDSGTDTQYF. Written as DNA, the CDR3 is TGTGCCAGCAGCTCACGGAGGGATAGCGGCACAGATACGCAGTATTTT.

This clonotype was seen many times. The chain carries TRBV6-4 and TRBJ1-5; 7 bases match TRBD1. Trimming took 3 bases from V and 6 from J; bases not matched to a gene: 2. The length of the CDR3 is 13 residues. The germline CDR1 and CDR2 sequences are MRHNA and SNTAGT. CDR3 sequence (DNA): TGTGCCAGCAGTGAGGCAGGGGGTCAGCCCCAGCATTTT. It yields the protein CASSEAGGQPQHF.

Turning to this clonotype: This CDR3 fails to terminate in the conserved phenylalanine or tryptophan, so it likely reflects a read error. The V and J genes are TRBV28 and TRBJ2-1, with 11 bases fitting TRBD2. The trim removed 5 bases at V and 7 bases at J, leaving 4 bases unmatched. Germline assignment: CDR1 MDHEN and CDR2 SYDVKM. CDR3 size: 14 residues. The CDR3 loop reads CASSTSGSANEQFS. CDR3 DNA: TGTGCCAGCAGTACTAGCGGGAGTGCGAATGAGCAGTTCTCC.

This clonotype was detected once. The V and J genes are TRBV15 and TRBJ2-7; D perhaps matches TRBD1 (6 bases). The CDR3 has 15 amino acids. CDR1 and CDR2 from the germline V gene are LNHNV and YYDKDF (reference sequence). The V end was cut by 3 bases, the J end by 1 base, with 13 bases between. CDR3 coding DNA: TGTGCCACCAGCAGCCCCAGGGGTTCGTCCTACGAGCAGTACTTC. Protein sequence: CATSSPRGSSYEQYF.

This clonotype was observed a few times. The chain links TRBV7-2 to TRBJ2-7; D possibly corresponds to TRBD1 (6 bases). The CDR3 is made up of 14 amino acids. CDR1 is SGHTA, CDR2 FQGNSA, per germline. V dropped 4 bases and J dropped 4 bases, with 14 bases sitting between them. DNA of the CDR3: TGTGCCAGCAGCTCCTCACAGGGTGGATACGAGCAGTACTTC. It yields the protein CASSSSQGGYEQYF.

This sequence joins TRBV11-1 and TRBJ2-1; the match to TRBD2 covers 13 bases. Germline-derived CDR1 and CDR2 are SGHAT and FQDESV (reference sequence). CDR3 size: 17 residues. Trimming at V came to 7 bases and at J to 0 bases, leaving 6 bases not matched to a gene. The CDR3 sequence is CASTGLAGVLSYNEQFF. CDR3 DNA sequence: TGTGCCAGCACCGGACTAGCGGGGGTTCTCTCCTACAATGAGCAGTTCTTC.

V is TRBV15 and J is TRBJ1-2; D is unresolved. From germline, CDR1 is LNHNV and CDR2 YYDKDF (reference sequence). The CDR3 extends over 13 amino acids. The V and J ends lost 5 bases and 0 bases respectively, with 7 bases between them. CDR3 DNA: TGTGCCACCAGCGATTGGGCTAACTATGGCTACACCTTC. Translation: CATSDWANYGYTF.

Many counts were recorded for this clonotype. The chain employs TRBV19 and TRBJ1-2; no definite D call. Germline V gene sequence: CDR1 LNHDA, CDR2 SQIVND (reference sequence). The CDR3 is 12 amino acids. Trimming left V 2 bases short and J 6 bases short, with 7 bases between. DNA of the CDR3: TGTGCCAGTAGTATAAAAGGGAATGGCTACACCTTC. This codes for CASSIKGNGYTF.

This clonotype was picked up many times. This chain links TRBV20-1 with TRBJ1-2, with 8 nucleotides matching TRBD1. V dropped 5 bases and J dropped 3; count of bases not matched to a gene: 8. Germline CDR1 DFQATT, CDR2 SNEGSKA (reference sequence). The CDR3 spans 14 residues. Here the CDR3 DNA reads TGCAGTGCTCCCTCCGGGACAGGACACTATGGCTACACCTTC. It encodes CSAPSGTGHYGYTF.

This clonotype has more than one count but fewer than ten. The rearrangement uses TRBV5-1 and TRBJ1-3; D is unclear. The CDR3 is made up of 17 amino acids. The germline gives CDR1 SGHRS, CDR2 YFSETQ. V shed 4 bases and J shed 0 bases, with 17 bases lying between them. The CDR3 DNA follows: TGCGCCAGCAGCCCCCTCCCCCAGTTTTTCTCTGGAAACACCATATATTTT. Translating it yields CASSPLPQFFSGNTIYF.

The chain links TRBV20-1 to TRBJ2-1; 14 bases map to TRBD2. Losses at the gene ends were 8 bases for V and 6 bases for J; bases not matched to a gene: 6. Per germline, CDR1 DFQATT and CDR2 SNEGSKA (reference sequence). The CDR3 sequence is 14 residues long. The CDR3 spells CSSAGTSGSNEQFF. The CDR3 DNA is TGCAGTTCTGCTGGGACTAGCGGGAGCAATGAGCAGTTCTTC.

This rearrangement joins TRBV7-2 to TRBJ2-7, with D maybe TRBD1 (5 bases). Germline loops: CDR1 SGHTA, CDR2 FQGNSA. Trimming took 3 bases from V and 4 from J, leaving 10 bases between them. The CDR3 has 13 residues. The CDR3 DNA reads as TGTGCCAGCAGCTTTACCAGGGCTTACGAGCAGTACTTC. Encoded protein: CASSFTRAYEQYF.

V is TRBV7-2 and J is TRBJ1-2, with a weak D call TRBD1 (6 bases). The germline CDR1 and CDR2 sequences are SGHTA and FQGNSA. The V and J ends lost 5 bases and 2 bases respectively, with 15 bases between them. This CDR3 is built from 15 residues. The DNA of the CDR3 is TGTGCCAGCAGCCCGTCCGGGGGCATCAACTATGGCTACACCTTC. Translating gives CASSPSGGINYGYTF.

The chain combines TRBV19 with TRBJ1-1; the D gene is possibly TRBD1 (5 bases). The V gene's germline CDR1 is LNHDA and CDR2 SQIVND (reference sequence). This CDR3 contains 15 residues. V was pared by 5 bases and J by 3 bases, with 16 bases between. CDR3 DNA: TGTGCCAGTAGTCACGGGGGTCGGAGGGACACTGAAGCTTTCTTT. Protein sequence: CASSHGGRRDTEAFF.

This clonotype was counted ten times or more. The gene calls are TRBV7-9 and TRBJ1-1; D perhaps matches TRBD1 (5 bases). V was trimmed by 5 bases and J by 0 bases, leaving 13 bases between them. Germline CDR1 and CDR2: SEHNR and FQNEAQ (reference sequence). This CDR3 is 15 amino acids long. The chain's CDR3 is CASSGRGSMNTEAFF. CDR3 bases: TGTGCCAGCAGCGGGAGGGGCAGCATGAACACTGAAGCTTTCTTT.

Written as DNA, the CDR3 is TGTGCCAGCAGTGATCACGCGTACGAGCAGTACTTC. Its translation is CASSDHAYEQYF. The chain has TRBV2 and TRBJ2-7; no clear D gene. CDR1 and CDR2 (germline): SNHLY, FYNNEI. There are 12 residues in the CDR3. Trimming removed 3 bases from V and 4 bases from J, with 7 bases in between.

J is TRBJ2-5 and V is TRBV6-5, with D perhaps given as TRBD1 or TRBD2 (5 bases each). V gave up 0 bases and J gave up 11 bases, with 16 bases separating them. Germline values: CDR1 MNHEY, CDR2 SVGAGI. The CDR3 sequence is 14 residues long. CDR3 region: CASSYSRDPEAQYF. The DNA of the CDR3 is TGTGCCAGCAGTTACTCCCGGGACCCAGAAGCTCAGTACTTC.

Here the CDR3 reads CATTQGLRTDTQYF. The CDR3 DNA reads TGTGCCACCACCCAGGGTTTACGCACAGATACGCAGTATTTT. This chain uses TRBV15 with TRBJ2-3; tentatively, D is TRBD1 (5 bases). The V end was cut by 7 bases, the J end by 1 base, with 12 bases between. Per the germline V gene, CDR1 is LNHNV and CDR2 is YYDKDF (reference sequence). This CDR3 comprises 14 residues.

The rearrangement joins TRBV29-1 to TRBJ1-1; 7 nucleotides line up with TRBD1. V lost 6 bases and J lost 4; bases outside the gene matches: 11. This CDR3 comprises 14 residues. Germline V CDR1 and CDR2: SQVTM, ANQGSEA. CDR3 amino acids: CSVDKQGISTEAFF. Written as DNA, the CDR3 is TGCAGCGTGGATAAACAGGGGATAAGCACTGAAGCTTTCTTT.

This clonotype was detected a few times. A much larger clone lies a single base off, so this may be a read error. The rearrangement joins TRBV5-4 to TRBJ1-1; D remains unclear. The CDR3 is 13 amino acids. Trimming pared 4 bases from V and 3 bases from J, leaving 10 bases between. CDR1 is SGHNT and CDR2 is YYREEE in the germline V gene (reference sequence). The CDR3 protein is CASSALADTEAFF. CDR3 nucleotides: TGTGCCAGCAGCGCGCTGGCGGACACTGAAGCTTTCTTT.

In its sample, this clonotype was seen many times. The chain joins TRBV5-1 to TRBJ2-7; 11 bases are a match to TRBD2. The CDR3 spans 15 residues. The J segment lost 6 bases and the V segment lost 0 bases, leaving 5 bases of the junction unmatched. Germline-derived CDR1 and CDR2 are SGHRS and YFSETQ. The CDR3 protein is CASSLATSGIREQYF. The DNA of the CDR3 is TGCGCCAGCAGCTTGGCGACTAGCGGGATTCGCGAGCAGTACTTC.

This clonotype was seen only a few times. The chain recombines TRBV15 with TRBJ1-2; no reliable D call. The CDR3 spans 14 residues. V was cut by 0 bases and J by 4 bases, with 9 bases left in between. Per the germline V gene, CDR1 is LNHNV and CDR2 is YYDKDF (reference sequence). CDR3 protein: CATSRDRLSYGYTF. In DNA, the CDR3 is TGTGCCACCAGCAGAGATAGGCTGAGCTATGGCTACACCTTC.

In this sample, this clonotype turned up many times. The chain links TRBV6-2 or TRBV6-3 to TRBJ2-3; 11 bases are shared with TRBD2. Germline V gene data show CDR1 as MNHEY and CDR2 as SVGEGT. This CDR3 has 17 amino acids. The trim removed 0 bases at V and 4 bases at J, leaving 6 bases unmatched. CDR3 residues: CASSYSMGLAESDTQYF. DNA for the CDR3: TGTGCCAGCAGTTACTCAATGGGACTAGCGGAATCAGATACGCAGTATTTT.

In its sample, this clonotype was seen many times. This chain joins TRBV6-1 and TRBJ2-7; 7 bases agree with TRBD2. The CDR3 loop spans 12 amino acids. V lost 8 bases, J lost 4 bases, and 5 bases stayed unmatched. The V gene's germline CDR1 is MNHNS and CDR2 SASEGT. The CDR3 DNA reads TGTGCCAGCGGGGGGAGGGGTTACGAGCAGTACTTC. Protein: CASGGRGYEQYF.

This chain uses TRBV20-1 with TRBJ2-3; D is possibly TRBD2 (6 bases). Trimming shortened V by 4 bases and J by 3 bases, and 11 bases separated the two germline ends. The CDR3 spans 13 residues. Looked up from germline, CDR1 is DFQATT and CDR2 is SNEGSKA (reference sequence). CDR3 sequence reads: CSANSEGTDTQYF. CDR3 nucleotides: TGCAGTGCTAACTCGGAGGGTACAGATACGCAGTATTTT.